This T cell receptor beta chain came from a study of early T cells in non-severe SARS-CoV-2 infection. For the study at large: Sequencing of bulk RNA from unsorted whole blood was done, without chain pairing.

Individual cDNA molecules carried attached unique molecular identifiers. TCRdb analysed the 5' RACE reads with MiXCR anew, one entry per CDR3 protein. The table records about 76,000 distinct CDR3 sequences, around 16% of them present only once. This clonotype turned up a few times. What it binds is not known. The germline V gene has CDR1 SGHAT and CDR2 FQNNGV. V was shortened by 5 bases and J by 1 base, with 12 bases between the two germline ends. This CDR3 region has 14 residues. The study, taken as a whole, reports: Missing private and CD4 specificities, VDJdb matching favored anti-spike CD8 responses.

The chain carries TRBV11-2 and TRBJ2-7; possibly TRBD1 for D (6 bases). Sequencing was carried out using whole blood. The sequence derives from an adult who was a healthcare worker with PCR-confirmed SARS-CoV-2 infection or an uninfected control (not recorded which). The CDR3 here is CASSKTQGSYEQYF. CDR3 nucleotide sequence: TGTGCCAGCAGCAAAACACAGGGATCCTACGAGCAGTACTTC.